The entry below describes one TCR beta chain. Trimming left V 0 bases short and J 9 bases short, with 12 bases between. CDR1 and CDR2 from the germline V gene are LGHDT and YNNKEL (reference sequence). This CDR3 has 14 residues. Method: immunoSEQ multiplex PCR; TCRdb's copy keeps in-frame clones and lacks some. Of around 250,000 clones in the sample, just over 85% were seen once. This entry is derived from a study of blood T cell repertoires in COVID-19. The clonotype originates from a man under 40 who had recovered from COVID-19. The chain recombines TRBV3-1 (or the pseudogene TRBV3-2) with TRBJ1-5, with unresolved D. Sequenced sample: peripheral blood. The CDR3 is CASSQEAGGPPQHF. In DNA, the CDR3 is TGTGCCAGCAGCCAAGAGGCGGGAGGTCCGCCCCAGCATTTT.